Detailed here is one T cell receptor beta chain. This sample was taken from a study of cytomegalovirus exposure and HLA in healthy donors. V was trimmed by 6 bases and J by 7 bases, leaving 7 bases between them. This CDR3 is built from 12 residues. Germline-derived CDR1 and CDR2 are SEHNR and FQNEAQ (reference sequence). The PCR was carried out with 60 Vbeta primers and 13 Jbeta primers. Sequenced by immunoSEQ multiplex PCR; TCRdb stores in-frame clones only, minus some. The sample lists about 100,000 clones; approximately 80% were seen once. Sequencing was done on a sample of PBMCs. The sequence derives from a woman aged 18 to 35 in good health and CMV-seropositive. The V gene is TRBV7-9, the J gene TRBJ1-6; weak D call: TRBD1 (5 bases). The CDR3 region has the DNA TGTGCCAGCAGACAGGCAAATTCACCCCTCCACTTT. Its protein is CASRQANSPLHF.